This TCR beta chain originates from a study of T cells after yellow fever vaccination. Findings and limits, study-wide: Once the booster was given, most primary-vaccination clones reappeared, at 95% to 98% for CD4 and roughly 86% for CD8. Abundant contaminating clonotypes from the bulk population could appear in FACS-sorted repertoires. Weaker overall was a secondary response that nonetheless peaked faster, on day 5 versus 15.

In this sample, this clonotype turned up a few times. The antigen remains undetermined. Trimming cost V 4 bases and J 0 bases; bases outside gene matches: 8. This CDR3 is built from 16 residues. Germline lookup yields CDR1 DFQATT and CDR2 SNEGSKA (reference sequence). A 5'RACE template-switching step, the method used to make TCR cDNA, added a universal primer site and UMIs. TCRdb independently ran MiXCR on the 5' RACE reads; one entry per CDR3 protein. Of 550,000 to 750,000 distinct CDR3 sequences in the sample, roughly 14% were seen once. The chain employs TRBV20-1 and TRBJ2-4; 8 bases match TRBD1. The sequencing here drew on PBMCs, taken on the day of the yellow fever booster vaccination. The TCR sequence derives from a man in his thirties or forties who received the YFV17D yellow fever vaccine. The CDR3 DNA sequence: TGCAGTGCTATGGGACAGGAGCTGATAGCCAAAAACATTCAGTACTTC. Translated: CSAMGQELIAKNIQYF.